These 10 T cell receptor beta chains were sequenced from one sample in a study of CD8 T cells in Susac syndrome. With random hexamers, 0.5 to 1 ug RNA was reverse transcribed. TCRdb re-analysed the immunoSEQ multiplex PCR reads in MiXCR, keeping a single row per CDR3 protein. The data contain fewer than 350,000 distinct CDR3 sequences, roughly 85% of them singletons. The sequencing sample was made of CD8+ T cells from PBMCs. All receptors derive from a human donor with multiple sclerosis.

This chain links TRBV28 with TRBJ2-7; the match to TRBD2 covers 8 bases. Germline CDR1 and CDR2: MDHEN and SYDVKM. V was pared by 8 bases and J by 0 bases, with 6 bases of the junction left unmatched. The CDR3 runs 14 residues. CDR3 bases: TGTGCCAGCTCGCGGGCGGGAGGCTCCTACGAGCAGTACTTC. Encoded protein: CASSRAGGSYEQYF.

This chain connects TRBV2 to TRBJ1-1; 10 positions match TRBD1. The CDR3 spans 18 residues. From germline, CDR1 is SNHLY and CDR2 FYNNEI. V shed 3 bases, J shed 6 bases, and the junction held 16 bases outside the gene matches. The CDR3 nucleotides read TGTGCCAGCAGTGATAGCCTATCGGGGGACAGGGGTTCGTCTGAAGCTTTCTTT. This sequence encodes CASSDSLSGDRGSSEAFF. Combining the CDR3 with reference TRBV2 and TRBJ1-1 gives the whole variable domain EPEVTQTPSHQVTQMGQEVILRCVPISNHLYFYWYRQILGQKVEFLVSFYNNEISEKSEIFDDQFSVERPDGSNFTLKIRSTKLEDSAMYFCASSDSLSGDRGSSEAFFGQGTRLTVV.

The chain uses TRBV6-1 and TRBJ2-6, with 11 positions matching TRBD1. This CDR3 comprises 16 residues. CDR1 and CDR2 (germline): MNHNS, SASEGT. Unmatched junction bases numbered 3, after V lost 5 bases and J lost 3 bases. This CDR3 reads CASSPDRGHGANVLTF. In DNA form, the CDR3 reads TGTGCCAGCAGTCCGGACAGGGGGCATGGGGCCAACGTCCTGACTTTC.

The chain is built from TRBV28 and TRBJ2-2, with D perhaps matching TRBD2 (6 bases). This CDR3 has 15 amino acids. Trimming pared 5 bases from V and 5 bases from J, leaving 15 bases between. The germline CDR1 and CDR2 sequences are MDHEN and SYDVKM. This CDR3 is CASSGKVLATGELFF. CDR3 in DNA: TGTGCCAGCAGTGGAAAGGTTCTAGCGACCGGGGAGCTGTTTTTT.

The chain employs TRBV19 and TRBJ1-5; TRBD1 matches at 8 bases. The trim removed 6 bases at V and 1 base at J, leaving 2 bases unmatched. Germline CDR1 reads LNHDA; CDR2 reads SQIVND (reference sequence). This CDR3 contains 14 residues. DNA for the CDR3: TGTGCCAGTAGCGGACAGGGCAGCAATCAGCCCCAGCATTTT. Its protein is CASSGQGSNQPQHF.

The chain couples TRBV30 to TRBJ2-5; TRBD2 aligns across 8 bases. The V gene's germline CDR1 is GTSNPN and CDR2 SVGIG (reference sequence). Germline trimming cut 7 bases from V and 5 bases from J; bases unmatched to any gene: 9. The CDR3 has 13 residues. Here the CDR3 DNA reads TGTGCCTTCTTAGCGGGAACGGGGGAGACCCAGTACTTC. Translating gives CAFLAGTGETQYF. The entire variable domain, with the rest obtained from reference TRBV30 and TRBJ2-5, is as follows: SQTIHQWPATLVQPVGSPLSLECTVEGTSNPNLYWYRQAAGRGLQLLFYSVGIGQISSEVPQNLSASRPQDRQFILSSKKLLLSDSGFYLCAFLAGTGETQYFGPGTRLLVL.

On this clonotype: The junction shows a germline mismatch at one end, possibly a read error. This rearrangement joins TRBV5-8 to TRBJ2-2; a weak D match, TRBD2 (6 bases). The CDR3 runs 13 residues. CDR1 is SGHTS, CDR2 YDEGEE, per germline. CDR3 coding DNA: TGTGCCAGCACCCTGGAGGGAACCGGGGAGCTGCTTTTT. Its translation is CASTLEGTGELLF.

The rearrangement uses TRBV27 and TRBJ1-5; D remains ambiguous. There are 14 residues in the CDR3. Germline V lookup: CDR1 MNHEY, CDR2 SMNVEV (reference sequence). V was shortened by 0 bases and J by 6 bases, with 9 bases between the two germline ends. The CDR3 is CASSLSGFRQPQHF. In DNA, the CDR3 is TGTGCCAGCAGTTTATCCGGGTTCCGTCAGCCCCAGCATTTT.

V is TRBV4-3 and J is TRBJ2-1, with 9 bases aligning to TRBD2. The V and J ends lost 0 bases and 4 bases, in that order; junction bases with no gene match: 10. Looked up from germline, CDR1 is LGHNA and CDR2 is YSLEER. The CDR3 spans 18 residues. The CDR3 loop reads CASSQDWLAGLAYNEQFF. The CDR3 DNA reads as TGCGCCAGCAGCCAAGATTGGCTAGCGGGGCTTGCGTACAATGAGCAGTTCTTC.

This chain joins TRBV12-3 or TRBV12-4 and TRBJ1-2; 8 nucleotides match TRBD1. V lost 7 bases, J lost 2 bases, and 6 bases stayed unmatched. This CDR3 is 14 amino acids long. CDR3 nucleotides: TGTGCCAGCACTGCGACAGGGGCAAACTATGGCTACACCTTC. Residues: CASTATGANYGYTF.